The present T cell receptor (beta chain) was sequenced within a study of CD8 T cells in Susac syndrome. Deletions cut 6 bases from V and 0 bases from J, with 8 bases between. This CDR3 is 13 amino acids long. Germline V gene sequence: CDR1 DFQATT, CDR2 SNEGSKA (reference sequence). An amount of RNA that ranged from about 0.45 to 1 ug was reverse transcribed with random hexamers. It was immunoSEQ multiplex PCR that amplified TCR beta CDR3 across 54 Vbeta and 13 Jbeta. TCRdb fed the immunoSEQ multiplex PCR reads into MiXCR, producing one record per CDR3 protein. The sample includes roughly 140,000 distinct CDR3 sequences, approximately 94% of them seen just once.

Material for sequencing was CD4+ T cells from PBMCs. The chain joins TRBV20-1 to TRBJ1-4; no clear D gene. The sequence came from a human donor with Susac syndrome. In DNA form, the CDR3 reads TGCAGTGCCCGGATTACAACTAATGAAAAACTGTTTTTT. This sequence encodes CSARITTNEKLFF.